Each of the 11 T cell receptor beta chains below was sequenced from the same sample in a study of regulatory T cells in long-lasting Graves disease. Arm-PCR with iRepertoire HTBI primers amplified the CDR3 regions for these TCR beta libraries. One entry per CDR3 protein, called by TCRdb with MiXCR from the multiplex PCR reads. The sample lists hundreds of thousands of distinct CDR3 sequences, 20% occurring once. This sample's time point: persistent/refractory GD, antithyroid drugs over 5 years with positive TRAb. From RNA extracted from PBMCs, the TCR library was made. The material sequenced was peripheral blood mononuclear cells (PBMCs), taken when the disease was refractory, from a patient treated with antithyroid drugs. All receptors come from a female donor with Graves disease.

This clonotype was seen repeatedly, ten times or more. The chain recombines TRBV7-9 with TRBJ2-7, with D perhaps TRBD1 or TRBD2 (5 bases each). The ends were cut back, 6 bases at V and 6 bases at J, with 15 bases in the middle. In germline, CDR1 is SEHNR, CDR2 FQNEAQ (reference sequence). This CDR3 is built from 13 residues. The CDR3 here is CASSSGPGFEQYF. The CDR3 DNA is TGTGCCAGCAGTTCGGGACCAGGGTTCGAGCAGTACTTC.

On this clonotype: An end of the junction differs from the germline gene, which may be a read error. The chain uses TRBV28 and TRBJ2-2; tentative D call: TRBD2 (5 bases). CDR3 length: 15 amino acids. Germline CDR1 reads MDHEN; CDR2 reads SYDVKM. CDR3 nucleotides: TGTGCCAGCAGTCTACCAGGAAGAGACACCGGGAAGCTGTTTTTT. It specifies CASSLPGRDTGKLFF.

The V call is TRBV4-3, the J call TRBJ1-1, with D uncertain. V was cut by 0 bases and J by 0 bases, with 11 bases left in between. Germline V gene lookup returns CDR1 LGHNA and CDR2 YSLEER. There are 16 residues in the CDR3. The CDR3: CASSQEPAAVNTEAFF. CDR3 bases: TGCGCCAGCAGCCAAGAGCCAGCAGCGGTGAACACTGAAGCTTTCTTT.

This clonotype was observed a few times. V usage is TRBV19 and J usage is TRBJ2-7, with 10 bases that match TRBD1. The germline gives CDR1 LNHDA, CDR2 SQIVND (reference sequence). J lost 2 bases, V lost 6 bases, and 7 bases had no gene match. The CDR3 loop spans 15 amino acids. The CDR3 DNA reads TGTGCCAGTAGCGGTCGGACAGGGGGAACCTACGAGCAGTACTTC. Residues: CASSGRTGGTYEQYF.

The rearrangement links TRBV10-3 to TRBJ2-3, with a tentative D call TRBD2 (7 bases). Germline V gives CDR1 ENHRY, CDR2 SYGVKD. Between the trimmed V and J ends, which lost 10 bases and 4 bases, there was a span of 21 bases. This CDR3 spans 15 amino acids. CDR3 coding DNA: TGTGCCACCCGAGGGGGGGGGATAGGCGCAGATACGCAGTATTTT. This translates into CATRGGGIGADTQYF.

This clonotype was seen a few times. The junction and the germline gene differ at one end; a read error may be behind it. This chain uses TRBV6-5 with TRBJ2-7; D is perhaps TRBD2 (5 bases). CDR3 length equals 16 residues. Germline CDR1 is MNHEY and CDR2 is SVGAGI. Written as DNA, the CDR3 is TGTGCCAGCAGTTACGAGCCGGGAACTTACTCCAACGAGCAGTACTTC. Translation gives CASSYEPGTYSNEQYF.

This clonotype was found a few times. V and J are TRBV30 and TRBJ1-1; D uncertain. Germline lookup yields CDR1 GTSNPN and CDR2 SVGIG (reference sequence). The CDR3 covers 14 residues. Trimming stripped 6 bases from V and 3 bases from J, with 17 bases between. The CDR3 coding sequence is TGTGCCTGCTCTTGGTGGGAGAAACACACTGAAGCTTTCTTT. The encoded protein is CACSWWEKHTEAFF.

This clonotype was seen at least ten times. The V gene is TRBV5-1, the J gene TRBJ1-1; perhaps TRBD1 as D (5 bases). V was cut by 5 bases and J by 3 bases, with 11 bases left in between. The CDR3 runs 13 residues. Germline V gene data show CDR1 as SGHRS and CDR2 as YFSETQ. CDR3 in DNA: TGCGCCAGCAGGTATGACAGTTACACTGAAGCTTTCTTT. Translating it yields CASRYDSYTEAFF.

The chain uses TRBV10-3 and TRBJ1-2; D unclear. V lost 6 bases, J lost 6 bases, and 14 bases lay in between. This CDR3 contains 13 residues. Per germline, CDR1 ENHRY and CDR2 SYGVKD. Written as DNA, the CDR3 is TGTGCCATCAGCCCCGTGTTGAATAATGGCTACACCTTC. Translation gives CAISPVLNNGYTF.

This clonotype has a count of ten or more. The CDR3 bases are TGTGCCAGCAACAGGGCGGATGGCTACACCTTC. Encoded protein: CASNRADGYTF. The chain employs TRBV6-1 and TRBJ1-2; D possibly corresponds to TRBD1 (6 bases). The CDR3 totals 11 residues. Germline assignment: CDR1 MNHNS and CDR2 SASEGT. Between the trimmed V and J ends, which lost 7 bases and 6 bases, there was a span of 9 bases.

This clonotype was seen a handful of times. V gene TRBV28 combines with J gene TRBJ2-7, with D tentatively TRBD2 (7 bases). This CDR3 spans 15 amino acids. CDR1 and CDR2 from the germline V gene are MDHEN and SYDVKM. Trimming cost V 5 bases and J 3 bases, with 17 bases left between them. As DNA, the CDR3 is TGTGCCAGCAGTCGGTTGGGGGGGCTAAGCTACGAGCAGTACTTC. It specifies CASSRLGGLSYEQYF.